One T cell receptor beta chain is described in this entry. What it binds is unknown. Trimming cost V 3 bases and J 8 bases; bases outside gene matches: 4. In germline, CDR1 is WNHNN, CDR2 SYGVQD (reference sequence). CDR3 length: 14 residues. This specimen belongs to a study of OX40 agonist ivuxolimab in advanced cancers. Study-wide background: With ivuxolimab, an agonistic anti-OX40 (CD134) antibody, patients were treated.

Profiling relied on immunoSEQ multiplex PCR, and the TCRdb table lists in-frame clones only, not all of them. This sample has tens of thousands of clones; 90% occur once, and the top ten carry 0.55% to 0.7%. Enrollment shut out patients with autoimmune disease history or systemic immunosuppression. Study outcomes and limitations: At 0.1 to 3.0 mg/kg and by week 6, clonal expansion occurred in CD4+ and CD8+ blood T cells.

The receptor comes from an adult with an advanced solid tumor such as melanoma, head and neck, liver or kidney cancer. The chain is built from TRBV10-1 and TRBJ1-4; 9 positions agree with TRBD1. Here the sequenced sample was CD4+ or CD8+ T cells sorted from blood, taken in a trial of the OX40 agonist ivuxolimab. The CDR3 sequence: CASSDAGTGEKLFF. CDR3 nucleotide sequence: TGCGCCAGCAGTGATGCCGGGACAGGGGAAAAACTGTTTTTT.